These 29 T cell receptor beta chains originate from one sample sequenced in a study of technical replicates of blood from a handful of donors. Generated by immunoSEQ multiplex PCR, the TCRdb table keeps only in-frame clones and is missing some. The sample shows tens of thousands of clones, around 97% of them seen only once. Sequences were obtained from T cells isolated from PBMCs. The source is a human donor in good health.

The chain uses TRBV6-6 and TRBJ2-5, with 8 nucleotides matching TRBD2. Trimming at V came to 5 bases and at J to 5 bases, leaving 10 bases not matched to a gene. This CDR3 contains 15 residues. Germline V CDR1 and CDR2: MNHNY, SVGAGI (reference sequence). The CDR3 region is CASSNSGTRGETQYF. The CDR3 DNA reads TGTGCCAGCAGTAATAGCGGGACGCGGGGGGAGACCCAGTACTTC.

The rearrangement uses TRBV28 and TRBJ2-4; possible D gene TRBD1, 6 bases. The ends were cut back, 3 bases at V and 1 base at J, with 10 bases in the middle. The CDR3 loop spans 15 amino acids. The germline gives CDR1 MDHEN, CDR2 SYDVKM. This chain's CDR3 is CASSFQDRAKNIQYF. The CDR3 DNA reads TGTGCCAGCAGTTTTCAAGACAGGGCCAAAAACATTCAGTACTTC.

The genes are TRBV30 and TRBJ2-5, with 7 bases aligning to TRBD1. Gene TRBJ2-7 matches the end of the DNA better, so the J call may be wrong. CDR3 size: 14 residues. Germline V lookup: CDR1 GTSNPN, CDR2 SVGIG (reference sequence). CDR3 residues: CAWSSGTDPYEQYF. The DNA of the CDR3 is TGTGCCTGGAGCTCCGGGACAGACCCCTACGAGCAGTACTTC.

The genes are TRBV11-2 and TRBJ2-7, with a weak D call TRBD1 (5 bases). CDR3 length: 14 amino acids. The V and J ends lost 1 base and 2 bases respectively, with 9 bases between them. CDR1 SGHAT and CDR2 FQNNGV come from the germline V gene. The CDR3 DNA reads as TGTGCCAGCAGCTTAGGCCAGGGCCCCTACGAGCAGTACTTC. As protein: CASSLGQGPYEQYF.

This chain joins TRBV2 and TRBJ2-7; weak D call: TRBD1 (6 bases). V dropped 6 bases and J dropped 6 bases, with 12 bases sitting between them. This CDR3 has 12 residues. The germline V gene has CDR1 SNHLY and CDR2 FYNNEI. The CDR3 region has the DNA TGTGCCAGCAGCGCGGACAGAATCGAGCAGTACTTC. Translating gives CASSADRIEQYF.

This chain uses TRBV19 with TRBJ2-7; possibly TRBD1 for D (6 bases). Per germline, CDR1 LNHDA and CDR2 SQIVND (reference sequence). CDR3 length: 14 residues. V dropped 3 bases and J dropped 4 bases, with 13 bases sitting between them. The DNA for the CDR3 is TGTGCCAGTAGTATTACAGGGTATAAGTACGAGCAGTACTTC. Translating gives CASSITGYKYEQYF. Filled out from reference TRBV19 and TRBJ2-7, the complete variable domain reads DGGITQSPKYLFRKEGQNVTLSCEQNLNHDAMYWYRQDPGQGLRLIYYSQIVNDFQKGDIAEGYSVSREKKESFPLTVTSAQKNPTAFYLCASSITGYKYEQYFGPGTRLTVT.

The rearrangement uses TRBV6-5 and TRBJ1-2, with TRBD1 identical over 9 bases. Per germline, CDR1 MNHEY and CDR2 SVGAGI. CDR3 length equals 15 residues. The V gene end was trimmed by 0 bases and the J gene end by 4 bases; junction bases not matched to a gene: 3. The DNA for the CDR3 is TGTGCCAGCAGTTACTCGAGGGACAGGGCCTATGGCTACACCTTC. Its protein is CASSYSRDRAYGYTF.

The chain joins TRBV30 to TRBJ1-6, with D possibly TRBD1 on 6 matching bases. Trimming removed 0 bases at V and 9 bases at J, with 15 bases between. The CDR3 loop spans 15 amino acids. The germline gives CDR1 GTSNPN, CDR2 SVGIG (reference sequence). The CDR3 DNA sequence: TGTGCCTGGAGTGTAGGTGGGGGGGCAGCTTCACCCCTCCACTTT. It translates to CAWSVGGGAASPLHF. The complete variable domain, with remaining parts taken from reference TRBV30 and TRBJ1-6, reads SQTIHQWPATLVQPVGSPLSLECTVEGTSNPNLYWYRQAAGRGLQLLFYSVGIGQISSEVPQNLSASRPQDRQFILSSKKLLLSDSGFYLCAWSVGGGAASPLHFGNGTRLTVT.

The chain combines TRBV2 with TRBJ2-3; no firm D call. Looked up from germline, CDR1 is SNHLY and CDR2 is FYNNEI. The CDR3 is 12 amino acids. The V end was cut by 6 bases, the J end by 3 bases, with 7 bases between. CDR3 in amino acids: CASSYGTDTQYF. CDR3 DNA sequence: TGTGCCAGCAGCTACGGGACAGATACGCAGTATTTT.

The CDR3 DNA reads as TGTGCCAGCAGTACCCTGACAGGGGATGGCTATGGCTACACCTTC. Protein: CASSTLTGDGYGYTF. The chain uses TRBV6-5 and TRBJ1-2; 8 nucleotides match TRBD1. Germline-derived CDR1 and CDR2 are MNHEY and SVGAGI. V was clipped by 5 bases and J by 4 bases; unmatched bases: 9. CDR3 length equals 15 residues.

V gene TRBV7-9 combines with J gene TRBJ1-1, with 7 nucleotides matching TRBD1. In germline, CDR1 is SEHNR, CDR2 FQNEAQ (reference sequence). V trimming: 5 bases; J trimming: 5 bases; junction bases outside the gene matches: 8. The CDR3 has 14 amino acids. The CDR3 DNA follows: TGTGCCAGCAGCCAGCCGACAGGGAAAACTGAAGCTTTCTTT. Amino acid sequence: CASSQPTGKTEAFF.

Comments on this clone: Different DNA sequences within this sample yield the same CDR3. The chain links TRBV27 to TRBJ1-2; D perhaps matches TRBD1 (5 bases). The CDR3 covers 13 residues. Germline V gives CDR1 MNHEY, CDR2 SMNVEV (reference sequence). The germline V and J ends were trimmed by 3 bases and 8 bases, with 13 bases remaining between them. The CDR3 sequence is CASSLGGLRGYTF. Here the CDR3 DNA reads TGTGCCAGCAGTTTGGGGGGATTGCGGGGCTACACCTTC.

The rearrangement uses TRBV5-1 and TRBJ1-1; 10 bases map to TRBD1. Germline CDR1 reads SGHRS; CDR2 reads YFSETQ. The V segment lost 4 bases and the J segment 4 bases; nucleotides outside the gene matches: 4. The CDR3 runs to 14 residues. The CDR3 loop is CASSDRDRGTEAFF. CDR3 in DNA: TGCGCCAGCAGCGACCGGGACAGGGGCACTGAAGCTTTCTTT.

The gene calls are TRBV19 and TRBJ2-7; no clear D gene. The germline CDR1 and CDR2 sequences are LNHDA and SQIVND (reference sequence). This CDR3 is built from 17 residues. Deletions cut 0 bases from V and 2 bases from J, with 17 bases between. The CDR3 region has the DNA TGTGCCAGTAGTATAGATACAAGTAAGCGTTCAACCTACGAGCAGTACTTC. This sequence encodes CASSIDTSKRSTYEQYF.

The rearrangement uses TRBV28 and TRBJ2-5, with 9 bases identical to TRBD1. Losses at the gene ends were 3 bases for V and 2 bases for J; bases not matched to a gene: 10. Germline V gene lookup returns CDR1 MDHEN and CDR2 SYDVKM. The CDR3 totals 17 residues. The CDR3 DNA sequence: TGTGCCAGCAGTTTGCCGGGACAGGGAACGCATCAAGAGACCCAGTACTTC. Translating it yields CASSLPGQGTHQETQYF.

V is TRBV19 and J is TRBJ1-1, with a possible D match to TRBD1 (5 bases). The CDR3 is 13 amino acids. V was cut by 3 bases and J by 7 bases, with 12 bases left in between. Per germline, CDR1 LNHDA and CDR2 SQIVND (reference sequence). The CDR3, as DNA: TGTGCCAGTAGTATTGGCAGGGAATATGAAGCTTTCTTT. It yields the protein CASSIGREYEAFF.

The rearrangement joins TRBV4-1 to TRBJ2-5, with 7 bases that match TRBD2. Trimming removed 4 bases from V and 2 bases from J; junction bases left unmatched: 4. Germline loops: CDR1 MGHRA, CDR2 YSYEKL. This CDR3 contains 14 residues. The CDR3 DNA reads as TGCGCCAGCAGCCCCCTCGGGGGGCAAGAGACCCAGTACTTC. Amino acids: CASSPLGGQETQYF.

The chain couples TRBV6-1 to TRBJ1-1; D is undetermined. Trimming took off 5 bases at V and 0 bases at J, with 10 bases between the two ends. CDR3 length equals 14 residues. Germline lookup yields CDR1 MNHNS and CDR2 SASEGT. The CDR3 DNA is TGTGCCAGCAGTACCCACACAGTGAACACTGAAGCTTTCTTT. As protein: CASSTHTVNTEAFF.

This clone occurred once. J is TRBJ2-1 and V is TRBV4-1, with 9 nucleotides matching TRBD2. The CDR3 runs to 16 residues. Trimming at V came to 0 bases and at J to 6 bases, leaving 6 bases not matched to a gene. CDR1 is MGHRA, CDR2 YSYEKL, per germline. CDR3 loop: CASSQDQSGRSNEQFF. DNA for the CDR3: TGCGCCAGCAGCCAAGATCAGAGCGGGAGGAGCAATGAGCAGTTCTTC.

In its sample, this clone was seen once. V is TRBV6-5 and J is TRBJ1-2, with 9 bases identical to TRBD1. CDR3 length: 14 residues. Germline CDR1 is MNHEY and CDR2 is SVGAGI. The junction had 5 bases not matched to a gene; V was cut back by 2 bases and J by 7 bases. As DNA, the CDR3 is TGTGCCAGCAGTTACCCGGGACAGGGTAGTGGCTACACCTTC. The encoded protein is CASSYPGQGSGYTF.

The chain couples TRBV9 to TRBJ1-1; TRBD1 aligns across 8 bases. The trim removed 3 bases at V and 3 bases at J, leaving 7 bases unmatched. The CDR3 length is 15 residues. Looked up from germline, CDR1 is SGDLS and CDR2 is YYNGEE. Here the CDR3 reads CASSETGGRYTEAFF. CDR3 nucleotide sequence: TGTGCCAGCAGCGAAACAGGGGGTCGGTACACTGAAGCTTTCTTT.

The chain is built from TRBV4-3 and TRBJ2-3; 10 bases map to TRBD2. CDR1 is LGHNA, CDR2 YSLEER, per germline. This CDR3 is 17 amino acids long. With V trimmed by 3 bases and J by 3 bases, 9 bases remained unmatched. The CDR3 here is CASSHNTASGSTDTQYF. CDR3 sequence (DNA): TGCGCCAGCAGCCACAACACGGCTAGCGGGAGTACAGATACGCAGTATTTT.

The V call is TRBV11-3, the J call TRBJ2-1; 9 nucleotides match TRBD2. After removal of 1 base from V and 0 bases from J, the junction contained 10 bases not matched to a gene. The CDR3 sequence is 19 residues long. The germline V gene encodes CDR1 SGHNT and CDR2 YENEEA. As DNA, the CDR3 is TGTGCCAGCAGCTTAGTGACTAGCGGAGGCCTGAGCTCCTACAATGAGCAGTTCTTC. This gives the protein CASSLVTSGGLSSYNEQFF.

This chain joins TRBV6-1 and TRBJ1-4, with D unresolved. Germline loops: CDR1 MNHNS, CDR2 SASEGT. Trimming shortened V by 6 bases and J by 2 bases, and 10 bases separated the two germline ends. The CDR3 is made up of 14 amino acids. CDR3 coding DNA: TGTGCCAGCAGGGGCCTTGGGACTAATGAAAAACTGTTTTTT. Translating gives CASRGLGTNEKLFF.

This chain joins TRBV29-1 and TRBJ2-7; 8 bases align to TRBD1. The germline gives CDR1 SQVTM, CDR2 ANQGSEA. CDR3 length: 12 residues. Trimming took 3 bases from V and 13 from J; bases not matched to a gene: 11. CDR3 loop: CSVESGDRHFYF. For the CDR3, the DNA is TGCAGCGTTGAGTCTGGGGACAGGCACTTCTACTTC.

The gene calls are TRBV27 and TRBJ2-5; perhaps TRBD2 as D (6 bases). The ends were cut back, 6 bases at V and 4 bases at J, with 9 bases in the middle. The CDR3 spans 12 residues. CDR1 is MNHEY and CDR2 is SMNVEV in the germline V gene (reference sequence). The CDR3 here is CASRTGLETQYF. In DNA form, the CDR3 reads TGTGCCAGCAGGACGGGACTAGAGACCCAGTACTTC.

V and J are TRBV2 and TRBJ1-4, with no clear D. The CDR3 covers 14 residues. Germline CDR1 and CDR2: SNHLY and FYNNEI. Trimming removed 4 bases at V and 8 bases at J, with 14 bases between. CDR3 DNA sequence: TGTGCCAGCAGTGTTAACGAGGGAATCGAAAAACTGTTTTTT. Protein sequence: CASSVNEGIEKLFF.

The rearrangement links TRBV19 to TRBJ1-3, with 7 bases that match TRBD1. The CDR3 totals 15 residues. Germline V gives CDR1 LNHDA, CDR2 SQIVND (reference sequence). Germline trimming cut 5 bases from V and 0 bases from J; bases unmatched to any gene: 4. The CDR3 here is CASSQTGSSGNTIYF. DNA for the CDR3: TGTGCCAGTAGTCAGACAGGGTCCTCTGGAAACACCATATATTTT. Looking up the rest from reference TRBV19 and TRBJ1-3 gives the full variable domain: DGGITQSPKYLFRKEGQNVTLSCEQNLNHDAMYWYRQDPGQGLRLIYYSQIVNDFQKGDIAEGYSVSREKKESFPLTVTSAQKNPTAFYLCASSQTGSSGNTIYFGEGSWLTVV.

V gene TRBV5-4 combines with J gene TRBJ2-7, with D maybe TRBD2 (6 bases). CDR1 and CDR2 (germline): SGHNT, YYREEE (reference sequence). The CDR3 sequence is 15 residues long. V was trimmed by 3 bases and J by 3 bases, leaving 16 bases between them. CDR3 amino acids: CASSSVMGGDYEQYF. DNA for the CDR3: TGTGCCAGCAGCTCCGTTATGGGGGGAGACTACGAGCAGTACTTC.